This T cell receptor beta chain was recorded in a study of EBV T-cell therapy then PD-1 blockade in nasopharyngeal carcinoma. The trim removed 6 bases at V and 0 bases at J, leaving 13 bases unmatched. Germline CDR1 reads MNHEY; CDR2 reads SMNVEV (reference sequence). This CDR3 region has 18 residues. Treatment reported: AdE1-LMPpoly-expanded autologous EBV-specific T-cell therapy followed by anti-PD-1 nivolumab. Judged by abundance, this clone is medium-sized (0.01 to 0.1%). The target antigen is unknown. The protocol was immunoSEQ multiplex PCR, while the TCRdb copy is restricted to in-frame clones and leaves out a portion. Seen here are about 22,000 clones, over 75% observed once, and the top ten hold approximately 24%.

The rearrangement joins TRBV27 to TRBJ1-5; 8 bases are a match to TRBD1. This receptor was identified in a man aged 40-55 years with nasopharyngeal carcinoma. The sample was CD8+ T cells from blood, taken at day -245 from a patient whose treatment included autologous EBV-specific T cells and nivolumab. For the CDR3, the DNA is TGTGCCAGCAGACCAATGTTCCGGACAGGGAATAGCAATCAGCCCCAGCATTTT. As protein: CASRPMFRTGNSNQPQHF.